Following are 26 T cell receptor beta chains from one sample sequenced in a study of T cells after yellow fever vaccination. MiXCR, run by TCRdb on the 5' RACE reads, gives a single entry per CDR3 protein. The sample consists of some 300,000 distinct CDR3 sequences, roughly a tenth of them appearing once. This material consisted of CD4+ T cells sorted from PBMCs, taken 45 days after the yellow fever booster vaccination. The receptors shown here come from a man younger than 35 who received the YFV17D yellow fever vaccine.

This clonotype showed up just a few times. In DNA form, the CDR3 reads TGCGCCACCCAATCGGGGCAGCCGAACACTGAAGCTTTCTTT. This gives the protein CATQSGQPNTEAFF. This chain links TRBV5-1 with TRBJ1-1; D might be TRBD1 (5 bases). This CDR3 has 14 residues. From germline, CDR1 is SGHRS and CDR2 YFSETQ. V lost 9 bases, J lost 1 base, and 16 bases lay in between.

In its sample, this clonotype was seen a few times. This chain joins TRBV9 and TRBJ2-2, with 9 bases aligning to TRBD2. Germline V gene lookup returns CDR1 SGDLS and CDR2 YYNGEE. The CDR3 totals 15 residues. After removal of 3 bases from V and 3 bases from J, the junction contained 3 bases not matched to a gene. The CDR3 DNA reads TGTGCCAGCAGCGCTAGCGGGGCCCACACCGGGGAGCTGTTTTTT. It is translated as CASSASGAHTGELFF.

The chain is built from TRBV3-1 and TRBJ2-5; no firm D call. Germline values: CDR1 LGHDT, CDR2 YNNKEL (reference sequence). The CDR3 is 12 residues long. Trimming pared 0 bases from V and 2 bases from J, leaving 1 base between. DNA for the CDR3: TGTGCCAGCAGCCAAGAGCAAGAGACCCAGTACTTC. Its protein is CASSQEQETQYF.

This clonotype was picked up many times. CDR3 loop: CASSVTGAYEQYV. The CDR3 nucleotides read TGTGCCAGCAGTGTTACAGGGGCCTACGAGCAGTACGTC. The chain links TRBV6-1 to TRBJ2-7, with TRBD1 identical over 7 bases. Trimming cost V 4 bases and J 2 bases; bases outside gene matches: 2. Germline-derived CDR1 and CDR2 are MNHNS and SASEGT. CDR3 length: 13 residues.

This clonotype occurred a few times. The chain joins TRBV11-2 to TRBJ2-3, with D perhaps being TRBD1 or TRBD2 (5 bases each). V was cut by 5 bases and J by 7 bases, with 16 bases left in between. Germline values: CDR1 SGHAT, CDR2 FQNNGV. There are 14 residues in the CDR3. For the CDR3, the DNA is TGTGCCAGCAGCCGGGACCCCGGGACCAATACGCAGTATTTT. Translating it yields CASSRDPGTNTQYF.

The genes are TRBV7-2 and TRBJ2-1, with D maybe TRBD1 (5 bases). CDR1 and CDR2 from the germline V gene are SGHTA and FQGNSA. The germline V and J ends were trimmed by 3 bases and 2 bases, with 11 bases remaining between them. CDR3 length equals 15 residues. The CDR3 coding sequence is TGTGCCAGCAGCTTCCAAGGGGCAGCCTACAATGAGCAGTTCTTC. Protein: CASSFQGAAYNEQFF.

This clonotype was counted only a few times. V gene TRBV6-2 or TRBV6-3 combines with J gene TRBJ2-1; possible D gene TRBD2, 5 bases. Trimming took 8 bases from V and 5 from J, leaving 19 bases between them. This CDR3 comprises 15 residues. Looked up from germline, CDR1 is MNHEY and CDR2 is SVGEGT. CDR3: CASRLYWGVNNEQFF. CDR3 nucleotides: TGTGCCAGCCGCTTATACTGGGGAGTGAACAATGAGCAGTTCTTC.

The genes are TRBV7-6 and TRBJ2-1; tentatively, D is TRBD1 or TRBD2 (5 bases each). Germline V gene data show CDR1 as SGHVS and CDR2 as FNYEAQ. The CDR3 has 15 residues. Trimming removed 2 bases at V and 10 bases at J, with 18 bases between. The CDR3 region is CASSLNQGNTGEQFF. CDR3 in DNA: TGTGCCAGCAGCTTAAACCAGGGAAATACGGGGGAGCAGTTCTTC.

The rearrangement links TRBV10-3 to TRBJ2-5; tentatively, D is TRBD1 (6 bases). The CDR3 is 13 residues long. The V end lost 8 bases, the J end lost 5 bases, and 15 bases lay between the germline ends. The germline gives CDR1 ENHRY, CDR2 SYGVKD. The CDR3 spells CAIQAGVRETQYF. The CDR3 DNA sequence: TGTGCCATCCAAGCAGGGGTGCGGGAGACCCAGTACTTC.

At least ten counts were recorded for this clonotype. The V gene is TRBV7-9, the J gene TRBJ1-1, with D possibly being TRBD1 (5 bases). The CDR3 runs to 13 residues. CDR1 and CDR2 from the germline V gene are SEHNR and FQNEAQ (reference sequence). Trimming removed 4 bases at V and 10 bases at J, with 16 bases between. The CDR3 nucleotides read TGTGCCAGCAGCTCTTCCGACAGAGATCGAGCTTTCTTT. Encoded protein: CASSSSDRDRAFF.

This clonotype was picked up a small number of times. CDR3 loop: CASNPGTGISYGYTF. In DNA form, the CDR3 reads TGTGCCAGCAACCCCGGGACAGGGATAAGCTATGGCTACACCTTC. V usage is TRBV6-6 and J usage is TRBJ1-2; 9 positions match TRBD1. The germline CDR1 and CDR2 sequences are MNHNY and SVGAGI (reference sequence). CDR3 length: 15 residues. V shed 7 bases, J shed 4 bases, and the junction held 10 bases outside the gene matches.

The CDR3 is CASSLLSASGYTF. As DNA, the CDR3 is TGCGCCAGCAGCTTGTTATCCGCTAGTGGCTACACCTTC. This sequence joins TRBV5-1 and TRBJ1-2; D remains unclear. Per germline, CDR1 SGHRS and CDR2 YFSETQ. The V end was cut by 1 base, the J end by 7 bases, with 11 bases between. This CDR3 spans 13 amino acids.

This clonotype was counted between two and nine times. The chain couples TRBV4-3 to TRBJ1-4, with TRBD1 matching over 9 bases. Unmatched junction bases numbered 8, after V lost 4 bases and J lost 8 bases. This CDR3 has 15 amino acids. Germline V lookup: CDR1 LGHNA, CDR2 YSLEER. CDR3 amino acids: CASSPQQGAGEKLFF. The CDR3 DNA follows: TGCGCCAGCAGCCCCCAACAGGGGGCGGGAGAAAAACTGTTTTTT.

This clonotype was counted between two and nine times. The V and J genes are TRBV7-2 and TRBJ1-5; D is unresolved. The V end lost 5 bases, the J end lost 0 bases, and 14 bases lay between the germline ends. The CDR3 covers 16 residues. Germline loops: CDR1 SGHTA, CDR2 FQGNSA. The CDR3 DNA sequence: TGTGCCAGCAGCCAACAGCTGATGCTTAGCAATCAGCCCCAGCATTTT. Protein product: CASSQQLMLSNQPQHF.

J is TRBJ1-2 and V is TRBV19, with no clear D. The CDR3 loop spans 13 amino acids. V was shortened by 3 bases and J by 8 bases, with 13 bases between the two germline ends. Germline V gene data show CDR1 as LNHDA and CDR2 as SQIVND (reference sequence). The DNA for the CDR3 is TGTGCCAGTAGTATGGTGGATTTGCAGGGCTACACCTTC. It encodes CASSMVDLQGYTF.

The rearrangement links TRBV19 to TRBJ2-7; no reliable D call. The CDR3 consists of 14 residues. The V end was cut by 3 bases, the J end by 4 bases, with 13 bases between. CDR1 is LNHDA, CDR2 SQIVND, per germline (reference sequence). CDR3: CASSIRGLGYEQYF. The CDR3 DNA reads TGTGCCAGTAGTATCAGAGGATTAGGGTACGAGCAGTACTTC.

The V and J genes are TRBV6-5 and TRBJ1-6, with D tentatively TRBD1 (5 bases). This CDR3 region has 17 residues. Germline V CDR1 and CDR2: MNHEY, SVGAGI. Trimming removed 4 bases from V and 3 bases from J, with 16 bases in between. The CDR3 sequence: CASSSGTVKYYNSPLHF. In DNA, the CDR3 is TGTGCCAGCAGTTCGGGGACGGTCAAATACTATAATTCACCCCTCCACTTT.

This clonotype has a handful of counts. The chain carries TRBV20-1 and TRBJ2-4; D perhaps matches TRBD1 (5 bases). Between the trimmed V and J ends, which lost 6 bases and 6 bases, there was a span of 9 bases. This CDR3 contains 11 residues. The germline gives CDR1 DFQATT, CDR2 SNEGSKA (reference sequence). In DNA, the CDR3 is TGCAGTGCCAGGGCCGGAAACATTCAGTACTTC. This translates into CSARAGNIQYF.

A few counts support this clonotype. This sequence joins TRBV10-3 and TRBJ2-7; tentative D call: TRBD1 (5 bases). The CDR3 spans 16 residues. Trimming left V 2 bases short and J 0 bases short, with 14 bases between. Germline V CDR1 and CDR2: ENHRY, SYGVKD. CDR3 nucleotides: TGTGCCATCAGTGAGACAGGAGACAGAGGCTCCTACGAGCAGTACGTC. The encoded protein is CAISETGDRGSYEQYV.

Note on this clonotype: The junction differs from germline at one of its ends, possibly a read error. The CDR3 DNA sequence: TGTGCCAGCAGCGAACGGACTAGCGGGGGGGCAAAGACCGAGTACTTC. Translating it yields CASSERTSGGAKTEYF. The chain joins TRBV7-8 to TRBJ2-5; 15 bases fit TRBD2. Germline V gene data show CDR1 as SGHVS and CDR2 as FQNEAQ. The CDR3 has 16 residues.

This clonotype occurred a few times. The chain is built from TRBV18 and TRBJ1-1, with D possibly TRBD1 on 6 matching bases. CDR1 KGHSH and CDR2 LQKENI come from the germline V gene. V shed 1 base and J shed 7 bases, with 13 bases lying between them. CDR3 length: 14 amino acids. CDR3 DNA sequence: TGTGCCAGCTCACCACAGGAGGGGGTGAGTGAAGCTTTCTTT. The encoded protein is CASSPQEGVSEAFF.

There are many counts of this clonotype. The genes are TRBV28 and TRBJ2-3; the match to TRBD2 covers 7 bases. The CDR3 runs 15 residues. In germline, CDR1 is MDHEN, CDR2 SYDVKM. The junction had 6 bases not matched to a gene; V was cut back by 6 bases and J by 0 bases. CDR3: CASSPLADSTDTQYF. The CDR3 bases are TGTGCCAGCAGCCCTCTAGCGGATAGCACAGATACGCAGTATTTT.

This clonotype was recorded at least ten times. The rearrangement links TRBV5-4 to TRBJ2-7; maybe TRBD1 (6 bases). This CDR3 is built from 13 residues. CDR1 and CDR2 from the germline V gene are SGHNT and YYREEE (reference sequence). Trimming took 4 bases from V and 7 from J, leaving 15 bases between them. CDR3 protein: CASSQFSGTEQYV. The CDR3 DNA follows: TGTGCCAGCAGCCAGTTCTCCGGGACAGAGCAGTACGTC.

This clonotype was picked up a small number of times. The chain links TRBV20-1 to TRBJ2-3; TRBD1 matches 9 bases. CDR3 length: 13 residues. Germline V CDR1 and CDR2: DFQATT, SNEGSKA (reference sequence). V dropped 6 bases and J dropped 11; count of bases not matched to a gene: 12. The CDR3 bases are TGCAGTGCACCCCAACAGGCGGACAGGGGGCAGTATTTT. Protein sequence: CSAPQQADRGQYF.

The rearrangement links TRBV4-3 to TRBJ2-3; 7 bases agree with TRBD1. The CDR3 runs to 16 residues. Trimming removed 0 bases from V and 4 bases from J; junction bases left unmatched: 7. Germline CDR1 is LGHNA and CDR2 is YSLEER. The CDR3 here is CASSQEFTGVADTQYF. CDR3 in DNA: TGCGCCAGCAGCCAAGAATTCACAGGGGTTGCAGATACGCAGTATTTT.

The rearrangement uses TRBV19 and TRBJ2-5; possible D gene TRBD2, 6 bases. V was shortened by 7 bases and J by 4 bases, with 19 bases between the two germline ends. Looked up from germline, CDR1 is LNHDA and CDR2 is SQIVND (reference sequence). This CDR3 is built from 15 residues. The CDR3 here is CASNPDGGRIETQYF. As DNA, the CDR3 is TGTGCCAGTAACCCAGATGGGGGGAGGATAGAGACCCAGTACTTC. The entire variable domain, with the rest obtained from reference TRBV19 and TRBJ2-5, is as follows: DGGITQSPKYLFRKEGQNVTLSCEQNLNHDAMYWYRQDPGQGLRLIYYSQIVNDFQKGDIAEGYSVSREKKESFPLTVTSAQKNPTAFYLCASNPDGGRIETQYFGPGTRLLVL.